Listed below are T cell receptor beta chains from one sample, sequenced in a study of cytomegalovirus exposure and HLA in healthy donors. Clones were read by immunoSEQ multiplex PCR, and TCRdb kept only the in-frame ones, dropping some. This sample has roughly 130,000 clones, with around 80% found just once. The sample comprised PBMCs. These receptors came from a woman in her 50s in good health and CMV-seronegative. The CDR3 runs from the conserved cysteine through the conserved F or W. A D gene is named only where the DNA matches it firmly. Some rows have no size entry. The others give once, few or many, or a class for an expanded clone.

D,J,size,V,CDR3,DNA
TRBD2,TRBJ2-3,-,TRBV5-1,CASRYSSGRDDTQYF,TGCGCCAGCAGATACTCTAGCGGGAGGGACGATACGCAGTATTTT
TRBD1,TRBJ2-7,-,TRBV28,CASSSPGDRGSYEQYF,TGTGCCAGCAGTTCCCCCGGGGACAGGGGATCCTACGAGCAGTACTTC
-,TRBJ1-1,-,TRBV6-5,CASSYSYEMNTEAFF,TGTGCCAGCAGTTACTCGTATGAGATGAACACTGAAGCTTTCTTT
-,TRBJ2-7,-,TRBV2,CASSVSGSYEQYF,TGTGCCAGCAGTGTAAGCGGCTCCTACGAGCAGTACTTC
-,TRBJ1-4,-,TRBV6-5,CASTRRGEKLFF,TGTGCCAGCACGCGCAGGGGTGAGAAACTGTTTTTT
TRBD2,TRBJ2-7,-,TRBV4-1,CASSQIGTSVSEQYF,TGCGCCAGCAGCCAAATTGGGACTAGCGTGTCAGAGCAGTACTTC
TRBD2,TRBJ2-7,-,TRBV2,CASNTQTSGSREYF,TGTGCCAGCAACACCCAAACCAGCGGGAGCAGGGAGTACTTC
-,TRBJ1-1,-,TRBV2,CASSGIPAGGAFF,TGTGCCAGCAGTGGGATACCCGCCGGAGGTGCTTTCTTT
-,TRBJ2-1,few,TRBV9,CASSVEGQGLDEQFF,TGTGCCAGCAGCGTAGAAGGGCAGGGGCTCGATGAGCAGTTCTTC
TRBD2,TRBJ2-1,-,TRBV7-2,CASSPSPSGRAYNEQFF,TGTGCCAGCAGCCCGTCCCCTAGCGGGAGGGCCTACAATGAGCAGTTCTTC
TRBD2,TRBJ2-7,once,TRBV30,CAWSVRGSPQYF,TGTGCCTGGAGTGTACGCGGGAGCCCGCAGTACTTC
-,TRBJ2-2,-,TRBV6-1,CASWETGPSTGELFF,TGTGCCAGCTGGGAGACAGGTCCTTCCACCGGGGAGCTGTTTTTT
TRBD1,TRBJ2-3,-,TRBV5-6,CASSTDRGDTQYF,TGTGCCAGCAGCACGGACAGGGGCGATACGCAGTATTTT
-,TRBJ2-1,-,TRBV7-6,CASSLLFYNEQFF,TGTGCCAGCAGCCTTCTCTTCTACAATGAGCAGTTCTTC
-,TRBJ2-7,-,TRBV2,CASGAYEQYF,TGTGCCAGCGGAGCCTACGAGCAGTACTTC
-,TRBJ1-1,-,TRBV7-8,CASSLGRGARTEAFF,TGTGCCAGCAGCTTAGGTCGGGGGGCGAGGACTGAAGCTTTCTTT
-,TRBJ1-1,-,TRBV30,CAWTTDRKAFF,TGTGCCTGGACGACAGACCGGAAGGCTTTCTTT
TRBD2,TRBJ2-5,-,TRBV15,CATSRGVAGRSETQYF,TGTGCCACCAGCAGGGGGGTAGCGGGGCGATCGGAGACCCAGTACTTC
-,TRBJ2-7,few,TRBV19,CASSWRSAYEQYF,TGTGCCAGTAGTTGGCGGTCCGCCTACGAGCAGTACTTC
-,TRBJ1-1,-,TRBV7-2,CASSPVGGMNTEAFF,TGTGCCAGCAGCCCAGTGGGGGGGATGAACACTGAAGCTTTCTTT
-,TRBJ2-3,-,TRBV6-5,CASSIAAEMGNTQYF,TGTGCCAGCAGTATAGCGGCTGAAATGGGTAATACGCAGTATTTT
-,TRBJ1-2,-,TRBV28,CASPGPGGYTF,TGTGCCTCCCCCGGTCCGGGTGGCTACACCTTC
-,TRBJ1-1,-,TRBV27,CASAGGIGTEAFF,TGTGCCAGCGCTGGGGGCATCGGCACTGAAGCTTTCTTT
-,TRBJ1-4,-,TRBV7-6,CASSSHGGSNEKLFF,TGTGCCAGCAGCTCCCACGGAGGATCTAATGAAAAACTGTTTTTT
-,TRBJ2-7,-,TRBV5-1,CASSFPAVWVSYEQYF,TGCGCCAGCAGCTTCCCAGCGGTTTGGGTCTCCTACGAGCAGTACTTC
-,TRBJ2-1,-,TRBV7-8,CASSPEPRSYNEQFF,TGTGCCAGCAGCCCCGAGCCCAGGTCCTACAATGAGCAGTTCTTC
-,TRBJ1-3,-,TRBV19,CASRAGAGNTIYF,TGTGCCAGTAGGGCAGGGGCTGGAAACACCATATATTTT
-,TRBJ2-5,-,TRBV10-3,CAISESRETQYF,TGTGCCATCAGTGAGTCCCGAGAGACCCAGTACTTC
-,TRBJ2-7,-,TRBV6-5,CASSYSTLGSYEQYF,TGTGCCAGCAGTTACTCAACCCTGGGCAGCTACGAGCAGTACTTC
-,TRBJ2-7,-,TRBV5-1,CASSLILGQGSYEQYF,TGCGCCAGCAGCTTGATACTCGGGCAGGGTAGCTACGAGCAGTACTTC
-,TRBJ2-1,-,TRBV7-2,CASSLYSRASNEQFF,TGTGCCAGCAGCTTATATAGCAGGGCCTCCAATGAGCAGTTCTTC
-,TRBJ2-1,few,TRBV6-6,CASSYSNSIAYNEQFF,TGTGCCAGCAGTTACTCGAATAGTATCGCCTACAATGAGCAGTTCTTC
-,TRBJ2-2,-,TRBV5-4,CASSQRGGRNPVF,TGTGCCAGCAGTCAAAGGGGCGGCCGGAATCCTGTTTTT
-,TRBJ1-2,-,TRBV30,CAWGAQTNYGYTF,TGTGCCTGGGGAGCACAAACAAACTATGGCTACACCTTC
TRBD1,TRBJ2-5,-,TRBV7-9,CASSPGQEQETQYF,TGTGCCAGCAGCCCTGGACAGGAACAAGAGACCCAGTACTTC